This is a list of T cell receptor beta chains from one sample in a study of T cell repertoires in cytomegalovirus infection. TCRdb passed the reads through MiXCR, listing each CDR3 protein once. The repertoire holds about 360,000 distinct CDR3 sequences, 15% to 20% seen once, with 8.7% in the top ten. Sequenced material: PBMCs. These receptors originate from a human donor in good health (CMV status not recorded). Some clones in this sample may be carry-over from other donors' samples. CDR3s include the opening cysteine and the closing phenylalanine or tryptophan. D genes are given only for firm matches. Not all rows give a size; the values are once, few, many and, for expanded clones, a class.

J: TRBJ1-1
V: TRBV6-1
size: -
D: -
CDR3: CASKATGTGTEAFF
DNA: TGTGCCAGCAAGGCGACAGGCACTGGAACTGAAGCTTTCTTT

J: TRBJ1-2
V: TRBV28
size: -
D: TRBD1
CDR3: CASSFWDRLNTF
DNA: TGTGCCAGCAGTTTTTGGGACAGACTAAACACCTTC

J: TRBJ1-1
V: TRBV20-1
size: few
D: -
CDR3: CSARRGLPNTEAFF
DNA: TGCAGTGCTCGCCGGGGACTGCCGAACACTGAAGCTTTCTTT

J: TRBJ1-4
V: TRBV12-3/TRBV12-4
size: few
D: TRBD1
CDR3: CASRQTGGPNEKLFF
DNA: TGTGCCAGCAGACAGACAGGGGGCCCTAATGAAAAACTGTTTTTT

J: TRBJ1-5
V: TRBV6-1
size: many
D: -
CDR3: CASSEALTGGPYSNQPQHF
DNA: TGTGCCAGCAGTGAAGCCCTGACTGGGGGGCCTTATAGCAATCAGCCCCAGCATTTT

J: TRBJ2-1
V: TRBV6-2/TRBV6-3
size: -
D: -
CDR3: CASSSRWGVNEQFF
DNA: TGTGCCAGCAGTTCCCGGTGGGGGGTCAATGAGCAGTTCTTC

J: TRBJ2-1
V: TRBV19
size: many
D: -
CDR3: CASSTPFSPRSYNEQFF
DNA: TGTGCCAGTAGTACCCCCTTCAGCCCCCGCTCCTACAATGAGCAGTTCTTC

J: TRBJ2-7
V: TRBV4-1
size: many
D: TRBD1
CDR3: CASRHTVGQANYEQYF
DNA: TGCGCCAGCAGACACACCGTGGGACAGGCCAACTACGAGCAGTACTTC

J: TRBJ2-7
V: TRBV5-1
size: few
D: TRBD2
CDR3: CASSSTSGRSDEQYF
DNA: TGCGCCAGCAGCTCGACGAGCGGGAGGTCTGACGAGCAGTACTTC

J: TRBJ2-7
V: TRBV12-3/TRBV12-4
size: few
D: -
CDR3: CASRDSIYEQYF
DNA: TGTGCCAGCAGGGACAGTATCTACGAGCAGTACTTC

J: TRBJ2-7
V: TRBV7-2
size: many
D: -
CDR3: CASSSSSERSYEQYF
DNA: TGTGCCAGCAGCTCCTCTAGCGAGAGGTCCTACGAGCAGTACTTC

J: TRBJ1-2
V: TRBV6-1
size: many
D: TRBD1
CDR3: CASSSGTDYGYTF
DNA: TGTGCCAGCAGTTCCGGGACAGACTATGGCTACACCTTC

J: TRBJ1-2
V: TRBV5-6
size: once
D: -
CDR3: CASSLKAFAYGYTF
DNA: TGTGCCAGCAGCTTGAAAGCCTTCGCCTATGGCTACACCTTC

J: TRBJ1-2
V: TRBV11-2
size: many
D: TRBD1
CDR3: CASSTWDRGQDGYTF
DNA: TGTGCCAGCAGCACCTGGGACAGGGGGCAAGATGGCTACACCTTC

J: TRBJ2-5
V: TRBV7-9
size: -
D: TRBD2
CDR3: CASSLGVGGLQETQYF
DNA: TGTGCCAGCAGCTTAGGAGTCGGGGGACTACAAGAGACCCAGTACTTC

J: TRBJ1-2
V: TRBV7-9
size: many
D: -
CDR3: CASSLEGRGSYGYTF
DNA: TGTGCCAGCAGCTTAGAGGGCAGGGGAAGCTATGGCTACACCTTC

J: TRBJ1-3
V: TRBV2
size: few
D: -
CDR3: CASTGEFGNTIYF
DNA: TGTGCCAGCACAGGGGAATTTGGAAACACCATATATTTT

J: TRBJ1-4
V: TRBV12-3/TRBV12-4
size: many
D: -
CDR3: CASSFGRGGEKLFF
DNA: TGTGCCAGCAGTTTTGGCAGGGGTGGTGAAAAACTGTTTTTT

J: TRBJ2-7
V: TRBV28
size: -
D: -
CDR3: CASSGGTVVEQYF
DNA: TGTGCCAGCAGTGGGGGGACCGTGGTCGAGCAGTACTTC

J: TRBJ1-3
V: TRBV4-3
size: -
D: -
CDR3: CASSQAGARGNTIYF
DNA: TGCGCCAGCAGCCAAGCAGGGGCAAGAGGAAACACCATATATTTT

J: TRBJ1-3
V: TRBV20-1
size: many
D: -
CDR3: CSARRASGNTIYF
DNA: TGCAGTGCTAGGAGGGCCTCTGGAAACACCATATATTTT

J: TRBJ1-2
V: TRBV5-6
size: few
D: -
CDR3: CASSLWAASIGGYTF
DNA: TGTGCCAGCAGCTTGTGGGCAGCCAGTATTGGTGGCTACACCTTC

J: TRBJ2-5
V: TRBV7-2
size: many
D: TRBD2
CDR3: CASRLAGVRETQYF
DNA: TGTGCCAGCAGGCTAGCGGGAGTTCGAGAGACCCAGTACTTC

J: TRBJ1-2
V: TRBV13
size: few
D: -
CDR3: CASSLGRRDGYTF
DNA: TGTGCCAGCAGCTTAGGCCGCCGGGATGGCTACACCTTC

J: TRBJ2-1
V: TRBV27
size: few
D: TRBD2
CDR3: CASSSGRLAGGNEQFF
DNA: TGTGCCAGCAGTTCGGGGAGACTAGCGGGGGGCAATGAGCAGTTCTTC

J: TRBJ2-5
V: TRBV12-3/TRBV12-4
size: -
D: TRBD1
CDR3: CASGRDRGQKETQYF
DNA: TGTGCCAGCGGACGGGACAGGGGGCAGAAAGAGACCCAGTACTTC

J: TRBJ1-2
V: TRBV7-2
size: many
D: TRBD1
CDR3: CASSPGQGTHTGYTF
DNA: TGTGCCAGCAGCCCGGGACAGGGAACACATACAGGCTACACCTTC

J: TRBJ1-2
V: TRBV11-2
size: many
D: TRBD1
CDR3: CASSLAGTGAYYGYTF
DNA: TGTGCCAGCAGCTTAGCCGGGACAGGGGCCTACTATGGCTACACCTTC

J: TRBJ1-2
V: TRBV10-3
size: few
D: TRBD1
CDR3: CATATGSYGYTF
DNA: TGTGCCACCGCGACAGGGAGCTATGGCTACACCTTC

J: TRBJ1-5
V: TRBV19
size: -
D: -
CDR3: CASSENRVRQPQHF
DNA: TGTGCCAGTAGCGAAAACAGGGTTCGTCAGCCCCAGCATTTT

J: TRBJ2-7
V: TRBV19
size: few
D: TRBD1
CDR3: CASSEQGGYEQYF
DNA: TGTGCCAGTAGTGAACAGGGGGGCTACGAGCAGTACTTC

J: TRBJ2-5
V: TRBV7-2
size: -
D: -
CDR3: CASSTSWARETQYF
DNA: TGTGCCAGCAGCACTAGTTGGGCCCGAGAGACCCAGTACTTC

J: TRBJ1-2
V: TRBV5-5
size: -
D: TRBD1
CDR3: CASSLTGTAGGYTF
DNA: TGTGCCAGCAGCTTGACCGGGACAGCAGGAGGCTACACCTTC

J: TRBJ1-1
V: TRBV7-2
size: many
D: -
CDR3: CASSQITTKAFF
DNA: TGTGCCAGCAGCCAAATAACGACCAAAGCTTTCTTT

J: TRBJ1-2
V: TRBV29-1
size: -
D: -
CDR3: CSVSGRYGYTF
DNA: TGCAGCGTTTCAGGCCGATATGGCTACACCTTC

J: TRBJ2-3
V: TRBV5-4
size: -
D: TRBD2
CDR3: CASSSPGGRWTDTQYF
DNA: TGTGCCAGCAGCTCTCCCGGCGGGAGGTGGACAGATACGCAGTATTTT

J: TRBJ2-7
V: TRBV7-2
size: few
D: -
CDR3: CASSPQGGTAFEQYF
DNA: TGTGCCAGCAGCCCCCAGGGGGGGACAGCCTTCGAGCAGTACTTC

J: TRBJ2-5
V: TRBV12-3/TRBV12-4
size: many
D: -
CDR3: CASSLGPGTQYF
DNA: TGTGCCAGCAGTTTGGGACCGGGGACCCAGTACTTC

J: TRBJ1-1
V: TRBV7-2
size: -
D: TRBD1
CDR3: CASSRTGARNTEAFF
DNA: TGTGCCAGCAGCCGTACAGGGGCCCGGAACACTGAAGCTTTCTTT

J: TRBJ2-3
V: TRBV7-9
size: -
D: TRBD1
CDR3: CASSVGSTGGGTDTQYF
DNA: TGTGCCAGCAGCGTAGGGTCGACAGGGGGCGGCACAGATACGCAGTATTTT

J: TRBJ1-3
V: TRBV6-5
size: -
D: -
CDR3: CASSYRGGSTGNTIYF
DNA: TGTGCCAGCAGTTACCGAGGGGGGAGCACTGGAAACACCATATATTTT

J: TRBJ2-7
V: TRBV7-2
size: many
D: TRBD1
CDR3: CASSLAVDRGYEQYF
DNA: TGTGCCAGCAGCTTAGCGGTAGACAGGGGATACGAGCAGTACTTC

J: TRBJ2-7
V: TRBV28
size: -
D: -
CDR3: CASTPLGSLDEQYF
DNA: TGTGCCAGCACCCCGTTGGGCAGTTTAGACGAGCAGTACTTC

J: TRBJ1-2
V: TRBV3-1
size: -
D: TRBD1
CDR3: CASSLMGQAYGYTF
DNA: TGTGCCAGCAGCTTAATGGGACAGGCCTATGGCTACACCTTC

J: TRBJ2-5
V: TRBV7-6
size: -
D: -
CDR3: CASSPDRNETQYF
DNA: TGTGCCAGCAGCCCCGATCGAAACGAGACCCAGTACTTC

J: TRBJ1-1
V: TRBV12-3/TRBV12-4
size: few
D: -
CDR3: CASSLGQPPEAFF
DNA: TGTGCCAGCAGTTTAGGACAACCCCCCGAAGCTTTCTTT

J: TRBJ1-1
V: TRBV4-3
size: few
D: -
CDR3: CASSQDLGGLNTEAFF
DNA: TGCGCCAGCAGCCAAGATCTGGGAGGCTTGAACACTGAAGCTTTCTTT

J: TRBJ1-1
V: TRBV9
size: few
D: -
CDR3: CASSAGVLGYTEAFF
DNA: TGTGCCAGCAGCGCAGGGGTTTTGGGATACACTGAAGCTTTCTTT